These T cell receptor beta chains were read from a single sample in a study of blood T cell repertoires in COVID-19. Using immunoSEQ multiplex PCR, the repertoire was profiled, and TCRdb retains in-frame clones only, with some absent. The data show around 370,000 clones, around 90% seen once. The material sequenced was peripheral blood. The source of these receptors is a young woman who had recovered from COVID-19. Both conserved end residues are part of each CDR3. Fields, in order: J gene, V gene, D gene, clone size, CDR3 protein, CDR3 DNA. D genes are given only for firm matches. Rows give clone size only sometimes, using once, few, many, or a class for an expanded clone.

j_gene: TRBJ1-2; v_gene: TRBV18; d_gene: TRBD1; abundance: NA; CDR3aa: CASSPPGQANYGYTF; CDR3nt: TGTGCCAGCTCACCACCGGGACAGGCGAACTATGGCTACACCTTC
j_gene: TRBJ2-3; v_gene: TRBV27; d_gene: NA; abundance: NA; CDR3aa: CASSLLAGTDTQYF; CDR3nt: TGTGCCAGCAGTTTATTGGCAGGGACAGATACGCAGTATTTT
j_gene: TRBJ2-1; v_gene: TRBV24-1; d_gene: TRBD2; abundance: NA; CDR3aa: CATSVDPGQGLAGGYNEQFF; CDR3nt: TGTGCCACCAGTGTCGACCCGGGACAGGGCCTAGCGGGAGGCTACAATGAGCAGTTCTTC
j_gene: TRBJ1-3; v_gene: TRBV5-6; d_gene: NA; abundance: NA; CDR3aa: CASSLGHGSGNTIYF; CDR3nt: TGTGCCAGCAGCTTGGGCCACGGCTCTGGAAACACCATATATTTT
j_gene: TRBJ2-3; v_gene: TRBV5-4; d_gene: NA; abundance: NA; CDR3aa: CASTSEGGTNTDTQYF; CDR3nt: TGTGCCAGCACCTCCGAGGGAGGCACGAACACAGATACGCAGTATTTT
j_gene: TRBJ2-2; v_gene: TRBV2; d_gene: NA; abundance: NA; CDR3aa: CASSEARRSTGELFF; CDR3nt: TGTGCCAGCAGTGAAGCGCGTAGATCTACCGGGGAGCTGTTTTTT
j_gene: TRBJ1-2; v_gene: TRBV29-1; d_gene: NA; abundance: NA; CDR3aa: CSVEDIMVEVYGYTF; CDR3nt: TGCAGCGTTGAAGATATCATGGTTGAGGTATATGGCTACACCTTC
j_gene: TRBJ1-2; v_gene: TRBV6-6; d_gene: TRBD1; abundance: once; CDR3aa: CASSYSSAGGAGGYTF; CDR3nt: TGTGCCAGCAGTTACTCAAGTGCAGGGGGCGCAGGAGGCTACACCTTC
j_gene: TRBJ1-1; v_gene: TRBV27; d_gene: NA; abundance: NA; CDR3aa: CASSLWGREITEAFF; CDR3nt: TGTGCCAGCAGTTTATGGGGGCGCGAGATCACTGAAGCTTTCTTT
j_gene: TRBJ2-1; v_gene: TRBV7-2; d_gene: NA; abundance: once; CDR3aa: CASSLRRTDNEQFF; CDR3nt: TGTGCCAGCAGCTTACGACGGACAGACAATGAGCAGTTCTTC
j_gene: TRBJ1-6; v_gene: TRBV30; d_gene: TRBD1; abundance: NA; CDR3aa: CAGGDRGRSPLHF; CDR3nt: TGTGCCGGAGGGGACAGGGGGCGATCACCCCTCCACTTT
j_gene: TRBJ1-1; v_gene: TRBV7-2; d_gene: NA; abundance: NA; CDR3aa: CASSLMGGGTEAFF; CDR3nt: TGTGCCAGCAGCTTAATGGGGGGGGGTACTGAAGCTTTCTTT
j_gene: TRBJ2-5; v_gene: TRBV11-2; d_gene: NA; abundance: NA; CDR3aa: CASSIGRLGETQYF; CDR3nt: TGTGCCAGCAGCATAGGGCGGTTGGGAGAGACCCAGTACTTC
j_gene: TRBJ1-6; v_gene: TRBV11-2; d_gene: NA; abundance: NA; CDR3aa: CASSPKVTGYNSPLHF; CDR3nt: TGTGCCAGCAGCCCAAAGGTGACAGGATATAATTCACCCCTCCACTTT
j_gene: TRBJ2-3; v_gene: TRBV14; d_gene: TRBD2; abundance: NA; CDR3aa: CASSQDTLAGLDTQYF; CDR3nt: TGTGCCAGCAGCCAAGATACACTAGCGGGCTTGGATACGCAGTATTTT
j_gene: TRBJ1-5; v_gene: TRBV7-2; d_gene: NA; abundance: NA; CDR3aa: CASSEARRGVYDNQPQHF; CDR3nt: TGTGCCAGCAGCGAGGCCCGCAGGGGAGTGTATGATAATCAGCCCCAGCATTTT
j_gene: TRBJ1-2; v_gene: TRBV5-6; d_gene: TRBD1; abundance: once; CDR3aa: CASSLPGGNYGYTF; CDR3nt: TGTGCCAGCAGCTTGCCAGGGGGAAACTATGGCTACACCTTC
j_gene: TRBJ1-2; v_gene: TRBV7-9; d_gene: NA; abundance: NA; CDR3aa: CASSLAGASPYGYTF; CDR3nt: TGTGCCAGCAGCTTAGCAGGGGCCTCCCCCTATGGCTACACCTTC
j_gene: TRBJ1-3; v_gene: TRBV9; d_gene: NA; abundance: NA; CDR3aa: CASSVSQISGNTIYF; CDR3nt: TGTGCCAGCAGCGTAAGTCAGATCTCTGGAAACACCATATATTTT
j_gene: TRBJ2-1; v_gene: TRBV5-8; d_gene: NA; abundance: few; CDR3aa: CASSLHDGWGVDEQFF; CDR3nt: TGTGCCAGCAGCTTGCATGATGGCTGGGGAGTCGATGAGCAGTTCTTC
j_gene: TRBJ2-4; v_gene: TRBV12-3/TRBV12-4; d_gene: NA; abundance: NA; CDR3aa: CASSTTVNIQYF; CDR3nt: TGTGCCAGCAGTACGACAGTAAACATTCAGTACTTC
j_gene: TRBJ1-1; v_gene: TRBV5-1; d_gene: NA; abundance: NA; CDR3aa: CASSSGLFMNTEAFF; CDR3nt: TGCGCCAGCAGCTCGGGACTGTTTATGAACACTGAAGCTTTCTTT
j_gene: TRBJ1-1; v_gene: TRBV4-3; d_gene: TRBD1; abundance: NA; CDR3aa: CASSPRGQGITEAFF; CDR3nt: TGCGCCAGCAGCCCGAGGGGACAGGGGATCACTGAAGCTTTCTTT
j_gene: TRBJ2-1; v_gene: TRBV7-2; d_gene: TRBD2; abundance: NA; CDR3aa: CASSLARFAGAEQFF; CDR3nt: TGTGCCAGCAGCTTAGCGCGATTTGCGGGAGCCGAGCAGTTCTTC
j_gene: TRBJ1-2; v_gene: TRBV19; d_gene: TRBD1; abundance: NA; CDR3aa: CASSRDRGNSDGYTF; CDR3nt: TGTGCCAGTAGTAGGGACAGGGGAAATTCGGATGGCTACACCTTC
j_gene: TRBJ1-2; v_gene: TRBV4-1; d_gene: TRBD1; abundance: NA; CDR3aa: CASSQGAGGIYGYTF; CDR3nt: TGCGCCAGCAGCCAAGGGGCAGGGGGGATCTATGGCTACACCTTC
j_gene: TRBJ2-3; v_gene: TRBV7-9; d_gene: TRBD2; abundance: NA; CDR3aa: CASSLRTSGTDTQYF; CDR3nt: TGTGCCAGCAGTCTAAGGACTAGCGGTACAGATACGCAGTATTTT